These 21 T cell receptor beta chains were all obtained from the same sample, sequenced in a study of human T cells and chemical hapten exposure. Via MiXCR, TCRdb re-called the RACE reads, giving one row per CDR3 protein. Of over 300,000 distinct CDR3 sequences in the sample, approximately 5% were seen once. Noted time point: pre-sensitization, week 0. Noted treatment: therapeutic diphenylcyclopropenone sensitization with weekly scalp DPC. The sample in question was whole blood, obtained in connection with sensitization to the hapten diphenylcyclopropenone (DPC). The receptors shown here come from a woman aged 45-60 years with alopecia areata. Some clones in this sample may be carry-over from other donors' samples.

J is TRBJ2-1 and V is TRBV5-1; 7 nucleotides align to TRBD1. V dropped 2 bases and J dropped 8; count of bases not matched to a gene: 7. Germline assignment: CDR1 SGHRS and CDR2 YFSETQ. This CDR3 is 14 amino acids long. The CDR3 DNA sequence: TGCGCCAGCAGCTTAGACAGGGTAGTAGATGAGCAGTTCTTC. Amino acid sequence: CASSLDRVVDEQFF.

This clonotype was seen many times. The chain combines TRBV9 with TRBJ2-3; 8 bases line up with TRBD2. Germline CDR1 and CDR2: SGDLS and YYNGEE. The CDR3 runs 14 residues. V shed 2 bases and J 5 bases; nucleotides not matched to a gene: 4. CDR3 residues: CASSVGRGGDTQYF. The CDR3 bases are TGTGCCAGCAGCGTCGGGAGGGGAGGAGATACGCAGTATTTT.

This clonotype came up a few times. The chain links TRBV6-6 to TRBJ1-3; D gene ambiguous. Deletions cut 8 bases from V and 2 bases from J, with 16 bases between. CDR1 and CDR2 from the germline V gene are MNHNY and SVGAGI (reference sequence). The CDR3 covers 15 residues. The DNA for the CDR3 is TGTGCCAGCTGCGAAATTGGAGGTGCTGGAAACACCATATATTTT. Its translation is CASCEIGGAGNTIYF.

This clonotype was detected ten times or more. The chain joins TRBV3-1 to TRBJ2-5; D might be TRBD2 (5 bases). The germline V and J ends were trimmed by 4 bases and 9 bases, with 15 bases remaining between them. Germline CDR1 reads LGHDT; CDR2 reads YNNKEL (reference sequence). The CDR3 spans 13 residues. The CDR3 coding sequence is TGTGCCAGCAGCCCCCCATTGGAGAGGGCCCAGTACTTC. It yields the protein CASSPPLERAQYF.

This clonotype was observed at least ten times. The chain uses TRBV20-1 and TRBJ2-3, with D unclear. Germline V gene data show CDR1 as DFQATT and CDR2 as SNEGSKA (reference sequence). V was pared by 5 bases and J by 6 bases, with 15 bases between. CDR3 length equals 13 residues. CDR3 region: CSARANYEDTQYF. CDR3 nucleotide sequence: TGCAGTGCTCGAGCAAACTATGAGGATACGCAGTATTTT.

This clonotype was found many times. The chain recombines TRBV11-2 with TRBJ1-5; 9 positions match TRBD1. Germline assignment: CDR1 SGHAT and CDR2 FQNNGV. The CDR3 loop spans 15 amino acids. J lost 3 bases, V lost 4 bases, and 4 bases had no gene match. This CDR3 reads CASSWGTGYNQPQHF. As DNA, the CDR3 is TGTGCCAGCAGCTGGGGGACAGGGTACAATCAGCCCCAGCATTTT.

This clonotype has a count of ten or more. V gene TRBV10-3 combines with J gene TRBJ1-1, with TRBD1 matching 8 bases. Unmatched junction bases numbered 11, after V lost 2 bases and J lost 6 bases. The CDR3 runs 16 residues. Germline V CDR1 and CDR2: ENHRY, SYGVKD. The DNA for the CDR3 is TGTGCCATCAGTGAGGTGGGGAGGACAGGGAAGCCTGAAGCTTTCTTT. It yields the protein CAISEVGRTGKPEAFF.

Ten or more counts support this clonotype. CDR3 nucleotide sequence: TGCAGTGCTGTCCCCCGCGGGCTCAGGAGAGATACGCAGTATTTT. This codes for CSAVPRGLRRDTQYF. The rearrangement links TRBV20-1 to TRBJ2-3, with D maybe TRBD2 (5 bases). This CDR3 is 15 amino acids long. Germline CDR1 DFQATT, CDR2 SNEGSKA (reference sequence). V shed 5 bases and J shed 5 bases, with 20 bases lying between them.

This clonotype was recorded many times. V and J are TRBV6-1 and TRBJ1-5; D is ambiguous. Germline V CDR1 and CDR2: MNHNS, SASEGT. The length of the CDR3 is 12 residues. The V end lost 2 bases, the J end lost 7 bases, and 6 bases lay between the germline ends. CDR3 nucleotide sequence: TGTGCCAGCAGTGAATTGTGGCAGCCCCAGCATTTT. It encodes CASSELWQPQHF.

The V gene is TRBV4-2, the J gene TRBJ2-5; 8 bases line up with TRBD1. Germline-derived CDR1 and CDR2 are LGHNA and YNFKEQ. This CDR3 comprises 16 residues. V was clipped by 4 bases and J by 0 bases; unmatched bases: 7. CDR3 region: CASSLRQGSDQETQYF. The CDR3 DNA reads as TGTGCCAGCAGCCTAAGACAGGGGTCGGACCAAGAGACCCAGTACTTC.

This clonotype was picked up many times. The chain is built from TRBV29-1 and TRBJ2-4; possibly TRBD2 for D (6 bases). This CDR3 comprises 14 residues. With 4 bases removed from V and 4 bases from J, the gap between germline ends came to 14 bases. Germline loops: CDR1 SQVTM, CDR2 ANQGSEA. CDR3 bases: TGCAGCGTTGCAAGACTAGAGAGGAAAAACATTCAGTACTTC. Its translation: CSVARLERKNIQYF.

The chain combines TRBV12-3 or TRBV12-4 with TRBJ1-1; D gene unclear. The CDR3 loop spans 14 amino acids. V dropped 3 bases and J dropped 0 bases, with 8 bases sitting between them. CDR3 in amino acids: CASSFASLNTEAFF. The CDR3 nucleotides read TGTGCCAGCAGTTTCGCCAGTTTGAACACTGAAGCTTTCTTT.

Only a few counts were recorded for this clonotype. The chain couples TRBV20-1 to TRBJ2-1; D is unclear. This CDR3 has 11 residues. The V end was cut by 6 bases, the J end by 7 bases, with 10 bases between. Germline V gene lookup returns CDR1 DFQATT and CDR2 SNEGSKA (reference sequence). CDR3 amino acids: CSATPQNEQFF. The CDR3 DNA sequence: TGCAGTGCGACCCCTCAAAATGAGCAGTTCTTC.

This clonotype was seen at least ten times. This chain uses TRBV28 with TRBJ2-3; D is perhaps TRBD2 (5 bases). CDR3 length: 12 amino acids. Germline V lookup: CDR1 MDHEN, CDR2 SYDVKM. Trimming removed 4 bases from V and 4 bases from J, with 6 bases in between. CDR3 sequence (DNA): TGTGCCAGCAGTTCGAGGGCAGATACGCAGTATTTT. This sequence encodes CASSSRADTQYF.

Only a few counts were recorded for this clonotype. The chain recombines TRBV29-1 with TRBJ2-5; weak D call: TRBD2 (7 bases). Trimming removed 7 bases from V and 5 bases from J, with 20 bases in between. Germline V gene sequence: CDR1 SQVTM, CDR2 ANQGSEA. This CDR3 has 14 amino acids. CDR3 amino acids: CSARGGGRGETQYF. The CDR3 DNA is TGCAGCGCCCGAGGGGGGGGCCGTGGGGAGACCCAGTACTTC.

This clonotype appeared many times. The V and J genes are TRBV3-1 and TRBJ2-5; 7 positions agree with TRBD2. CDR3 length equals 17 residues. After removal of 0 bases from V and 1 base from J, the junction contained 8 bases not matched to a gene. Germline values: CDR1 LGHDT, CDR2 YNNKEL (reference sequence). The CDR3 region is CASSQDLGRGLQETQYF. The CDR3 DNA sequence: TGTGCCAGCAGCCAAGATCTAGGGAGGGGCCTCCAAGAGACCCAGTACTTC.

Ten or more counts support this clonotype. The V gene is TRBV12-3 or TRBV12-4, the J gene TRBJ2-2; D not certain. V lost 3 bases, J lost 4 bases, and 6 bases lay in between. The CDR3 spans 13 residues. CDR3 sequence reads: CASSFTSTGELFF. The CDR3 region has the DNA TGTGCCAGCAGTTTTACTTCCACCGGGGAGCTGTTTTTT.

This clonotype was seen a few times. This chain connects TRBV28 to TRBJ2-3; TRBD1 matches 8 bases. This CDR3 is 16 amino acids long. V shed 5 bases, J shed 5 bases, and the junction held 12 bases outside the gene matches. Germline V gene sequence: CDR1 MDHEN, CDR2 SYDVKM. The CDR3 bases are TGTGCCAGCAGTCCCCACCCCCAGGGGGCCGGAGATACGCAGTATTTT. Its protein is CASSPHPQGAGDTQYF.

The table lists this clonotype with a few counts. V is TRBV29-1 and J is TRBJ1-1; D gene ambiguous. The CDR3 loop spans 11 amino acids. CDR1 and CDR2 (germline): SQVTM, ANQGSEA. The V end lost 4 bases, the J end lost 6 bases, and 9 bases lay between the germline ends. The DNA of the CDR3 is TGCAGCGTTGTCTTGGACGCTGAAGCTTTCTTT. Its translation is CSVVLDAEAFF.

This clonotype was detected ten times or more. The V gene is TRBV7-9, the J gene TRBJ2-7, with a tentative D call TRBD2 (7 bases). Trimming took 5 bases from V and 7 from J, leaving 15 bases between them. The CDR3 is 13 amino acids. The germline V gene has CDR1 SEHNR and CDR2 FQNEAQ (reference sequence). This CDR3 reads CASSPIGGPEQYF. The CDR3 nucleotides are TGTGCCAGCAGCCCCATCGGGGGGCCGGAGCAGTACTTC.

The V and J genes are TRBV7-2 and TRBJ2-3, with 13 nucleotides matching TRBD2. There are 15 residues in the CDR3. Looked up from germline, CDR1 is SGHTA and CDR2 is FQGNSA. Unmatched junction bases numbered 4, after V lost 6 bases and J lost 4 bases. The CDR3 here is CASRLAGGRADTQYF. The CDR3, as DNA: TGTGCCAGCAGACTAGCGGGGGGGAGGGCAGATACGCAGTATTTT.